This T cell receptor beta chain was identified in a study of CD8+CD57+ T cells in acquired aplastic anemia. The CDR3 consists of 13 residues. Germline loops: CDR1 SGHVS, CDR2 FNYEAQ. CDR3 and TCR beta VDJ profiling relied on a genomic DNA template. From the reads, TCRdb called clonotypes with MiXCR, one entry per CDR3 protein. The data hold hundreds of thousands of distinct CDR3 sequences, with about a third observed a single time. A note on this clonotype: Germline is not matched at one junction end, which may reflect a read error.

All sequencing subjects had displayed CD8+CD57+ cell expansion on flow cytometry. The rearrangement joins TRBV7-6 to TRBJ2-1; D unresolved. The clonotype comes from a human donor with aplastic anemia. Source material: sorted CD4+, CD8+, or CD8+CD57+ T cells (not recorded which) from PBMCs. CDR3 bases: TGTACCAGCAGCAACGGACGGTCCAATGAGCAGTTCTTC. It yields the protein CTSSNGRSNEQFF.